This TCR beta chain is from a study of blood T cell repertoires in COVID-19. Study-level background: From the United States, Italy and Spain came samples of acute and convalescent COVID-19. The analysed material was cDNA or gDNA that came from T cells, B-cell-depleted T cells, or PBMCs.

Source study methods: It was from reference gene primer amplification that nucleated cell counts were estimated. Only in-frame clones appear in the TCRdb table, and some are missing; sequencing was by immunoSEQ multiplex PCR. V and J calls and clone size are copied from that table; D and trimming were computed from the DNA. Among some 70,000 clones, approximately 90% were seen once, and the ten largest hold 5.5% to 7%. J lost 9 bases, V lost 0 bases, and 8 bases had no gene match. Per the germline V gene, CDR1 is SGHDN and CDR2 is FVKESK. The CDR3 loop spans 16 amino acids. The chain carries TRBV14 and TRBJ1-6, with TRBD1 identical over 7 bases. The source of this sequence is a woman in her 70s with acute or convalescent COVID-19. Sequencing was done on a sample of peripheral blood. The CDR3 sequence is CASSQDLGTAGSPLHF. CDR3 nucleotide sequence: TGTGCCAGCAGCCAAGATCTCGGGACAGCGGGTTCACCCCTCCACTTT.